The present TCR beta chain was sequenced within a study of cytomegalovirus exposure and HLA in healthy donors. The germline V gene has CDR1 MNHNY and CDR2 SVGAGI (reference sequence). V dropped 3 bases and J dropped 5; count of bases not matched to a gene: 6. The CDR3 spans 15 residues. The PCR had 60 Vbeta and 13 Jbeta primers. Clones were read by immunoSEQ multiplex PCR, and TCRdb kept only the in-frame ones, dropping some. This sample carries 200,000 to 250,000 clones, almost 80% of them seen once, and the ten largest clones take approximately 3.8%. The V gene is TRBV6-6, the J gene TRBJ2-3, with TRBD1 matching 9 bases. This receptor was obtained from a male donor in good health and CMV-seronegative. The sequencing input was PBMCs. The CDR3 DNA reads TGTGCCAGCAGTTATACCGGGACAGGGATAGATACGCAGTATTTT. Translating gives CASSYTGTGIDTQYF.